This T cell receptor (beta chain) appears in the sequencing data of a study of blood T cell repertoires in COVID-19. About the research overall: The United States, Italy and Spain were the sources of the acute and convalescent COVID-19 samples. Sources were T cells, B-cell-depleted T cells, or PBMCs; the material itself was cDNA or gDNA.

Measured with immunoSEQ multiplex PCR; TCRdb has only the in-frame clones, and not every one. The sample lists around 130,000 clones, approximately 80% occurring once. Trimming stripped 4 bases from V and 2 bases from J, with 9 bases between. CDR3 size: 14 residues. Germline V gene lookup returns CDR1 KGHSH and CDR2 LQKENI. Only one count was recorded for this clone. The sequencing input was peripheral blood. The V and J genes are TRBV18 and TRBJ2-1; D ambiguous. The origin of this receptor is an elderly man with acute or convalescent COVID-19. In nucleotides, the CDR3 is TGTGCCAGCTCACAACAAGAAACCTACAATGAGCAGTTCTTC. This encodes CASSQQETYNEQFF. Full variable domain (rest looked up from reference TRBV18 and TRBJ2-1): NAGVMQNPRHLVRRRGQEARLRCSPMKGHSHVYWYRQLPEEGLKFMVYLQKENIIDESGMPKERFSAEFPKEGPSILRIQQVVRGDSAAYFCASSQQETYNEQFFGPGTRLTVL.